The rows below give T cell receptor beta chains drawn from one sample of a study of cytomegalovirus exposure and HLA in healthy donors. The table came from immunoSEQ multiplex PCR; TCRdb's copy has only in-frame clones and leaves some out. The sample includes around 150,000 clones, roughly 85% of them seen just once. Specimen: PBMCs. These TCRs come from a man aged 35 to 55 in good health and CMV-seronegative. Both conserved end residues are trimmed from each CDR3.

V gene: TRBV29-1; J gene: TRBJ2-5; CDR3 protein: SVSQGRGGETQY
V gene: TRBV7-8; J gene: TRBJ2-3; CDR3 protein: ASSPGLLRRDTDTQY
V gene: TRBV27; J gene: TRBJ2-7; CDR3 protein: ASSPQGLYEQY
V gene: TRBV5-1; J gene: TRBJ1-5; CDR3 protein: ASSLEAGGQPQH
V gene: TRBV2; J gene: TRBJ2-7; CDR3 protein: ASSGSYEQY
V gene: TRBV10-3; J gene: TRBJ1-2; CDR3 protein: AISESFYSGYT
V gene: TRBV7-2; J gene: TRBJ1-1; CDR3 protein: ASSLFRQDTEAF
V gene: TRBV29-1; J gene: TRBJ1-2; CDR3 protein: SVGIPRGEVYGYT
V gene: TRBV7-8; J gene: TRBJ2-3; CDR3 protein: ASSFRAGGNTDTQY
V gene: TRBV7-3; J gene: TRBJ2-2; CDR3 protein: ASRPDSYTGELF
V gene: TRBV6-5; J gene: TRBJ2-2; CDR3 protein: ASKRRGNTGELF
V gene: TRBV4-3; J gene: TRBJ1-1; CDR3 protein: ASSQDSRGGHEAF
V gene: TRBV7-2; J gene: TRBJ1-6; CDR3 protein: ASSLGRTNPPLH
V gene: TRBV14; J gene: TRBJ2-7; CDR3 protein: ASSETVTYEQY
V gene: TRBV7-6; J gene: TRBJ1-1; CDR3 protein: ASSFRQGGTMNTEAF
V gene: TRBV9; J gene: TRBJ2-3; CDR3 protein: ASTPWGAGSPDTQY
V gene: TRBV27; J gene: TRBJ2-4; CDR3 protein: ASSLSRTDIQY
V gene: TRBV7-2; J gene: TRBJ2-1; CDR3 protein: ASSSSGRTEQF
V gene: TRBV5-5; J gene: TRBJ2-5; CDR3 protein: ASSLLRLRGRETQY
V gene: TRBV20-1; J gene: TRBJ1-1; CDR3 protein: SARTTGRTF